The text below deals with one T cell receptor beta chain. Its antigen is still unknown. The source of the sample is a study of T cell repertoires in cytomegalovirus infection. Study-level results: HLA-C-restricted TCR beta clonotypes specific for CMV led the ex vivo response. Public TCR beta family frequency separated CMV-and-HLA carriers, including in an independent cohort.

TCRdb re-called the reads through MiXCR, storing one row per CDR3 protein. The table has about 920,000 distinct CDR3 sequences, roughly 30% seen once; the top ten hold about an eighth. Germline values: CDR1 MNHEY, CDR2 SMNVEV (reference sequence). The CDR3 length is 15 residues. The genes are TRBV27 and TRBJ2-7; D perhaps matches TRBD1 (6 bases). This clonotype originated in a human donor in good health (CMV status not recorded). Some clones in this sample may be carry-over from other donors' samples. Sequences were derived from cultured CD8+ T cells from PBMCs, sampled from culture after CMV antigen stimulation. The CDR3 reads CVSSTFRGSSYEQYV. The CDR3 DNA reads TGTGTCAGCAGTACCTTTAGGGGGAGCTCCTACGAGCAGTACGTC.